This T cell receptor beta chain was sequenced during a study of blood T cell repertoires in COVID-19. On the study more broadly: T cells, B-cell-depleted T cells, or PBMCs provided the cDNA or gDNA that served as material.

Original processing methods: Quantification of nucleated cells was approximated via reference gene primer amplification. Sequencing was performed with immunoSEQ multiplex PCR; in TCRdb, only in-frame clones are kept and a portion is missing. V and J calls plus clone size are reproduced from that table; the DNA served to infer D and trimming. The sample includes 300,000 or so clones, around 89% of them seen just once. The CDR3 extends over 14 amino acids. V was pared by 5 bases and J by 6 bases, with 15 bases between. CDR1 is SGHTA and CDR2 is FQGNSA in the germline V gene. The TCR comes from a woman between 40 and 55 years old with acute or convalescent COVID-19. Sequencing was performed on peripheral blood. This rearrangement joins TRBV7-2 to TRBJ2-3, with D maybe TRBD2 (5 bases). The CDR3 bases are TGTGCCAGCAGCCGCCCGGGGTACTTGGATACGCAGTATTTT. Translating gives CASSRPGYLDTQYF. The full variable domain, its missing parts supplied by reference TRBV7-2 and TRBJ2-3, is GAGVSQSPSNKVTEKGKDVELRCDPISGHTALYWYRQSLGQGLEFLIYFQGNSAPDKSGLPSDRFSAERTGGSVSTLTIQRTQQEDSAVYLCASSRPGYLDTQYFGPGTRLTVL.